This T cell receptor (beta chain) is from a study of T cells after yellow fever vaccination. Study-wide context: Each low-cell-number fraction was prepared by means of SMART-Seq v4 Ultra Low Input.

Whole-study findings and limits: Across the CD4 and CD8 compartments, a small share of clonotypes was present in both. Post-booster samples contained most primary-vaccination clones (approximately 95% CD4, about 90% CD8).

5'RACE template switching produced TCR cDNA carrying a universal primer site and UMIs. TCRdb reprocessed the 5' RACE reads with MiXCR, giving one entry per CDR3 protein. The sample records about 75,000 distinct CDR3 sequences, around 7% being singletons. CDR1 and CDR2 (germline): SGHTA, FQGNSA. Trimming shortened V by 1 base and J by 9 bases, and 19 bases separated the two germline ends. This CDR3 spans 16 amino acids. To note about this clonotype: Its antigen is not known.

Specimen: CD8+ T cells sorted from PBMCs, collected approximately 11 days after the first yellow fever vaccination. The chain joins TRBV7-2 to TRBJ2-1; the D is unclear. This clonotype originated in a man aged 18 to 30 who received the YFV17D yellow fever vaccine. The CDR3 reads CASSLVVSSSRGEQFF. The CDR3, as DNA: TGTGCCAGCAGCTTAGTGGTAAGCTCCTCAAGAGGTGAGCAGTTCTTC.